The 11 T cell receptor beta chains below were found in one sample sequenced in a study of blood T cell repertoires in COVID-19. Sequencing used immunoSEQ multiplex PCR; TCRdb keeps in-frame clones, though not all of them. The table includes under 200,000 clones, about 90% detected once. Sequencing was performed on PBMCs or T cells enriched from blood (not recorded which). These receptors came from a woman between 18 and 30 years old who had recovered from COVID-19.

This sequence joins TRBV5-4 and TRBJ2-7, with 7 bases lining up with TRBD1. CDR1 is SGHNT and CDR2 is YYREEE in the germline V gene (reference sequence). The V segment lost 4 bases and the J segment 1 base; nucleotides outside the gene matches: 8. The CDR3 contains 15 residues. DNA of the CDR3: TGTGCCAGCAGCCCCGGGACAGACCCGTCCTACGAGCAGTACTTC. Its protein product is CASSPGTDPSYEQYF.

This clone was recorded a few times. The rearrangement uses TRBV2 and TRBJ1-1, with unresolved D. CDR1 and CDR2 (germline): SNHLY, FYNNEI. The CDR3 is 13 amino acids. The V and J ends lost 4 bases and 4 bases respectively, with 10 bases between them. The CDR3 nucleotides are TGTGCCAGCAGTGCAGGTACCGGCACTGAAGCTTTCTTT. This gives the protein CASSAGTGTEAFF.

This rearrangement joins TRBV7-2 to TRBJ2-3; 9 bases match TRBD2. The CDR3 sequence is 16 residues long. The ends lost 0 bases at V and 6 bases at J; junction bases unmatched: 7. Per the germline V gene, CDR1 is SGHTA and CDR2 is FQGNSA. This CDR3 reads CASSLAGRGGYDTQYF. CDR3 in DNA: TGTGCCAGCAGCTTAGCAGGGCGGGGGGGCTACGATACGCAGTATTTT.

The V and J genes are TRBV5-5 and TRBJ2-5, with TRBD2 identical over 14 bases. The CDR3 has 16 amino acids. Germline-derived CDR1 and CDR2 are SGHKS and YYEKEE (reference sequence). Germline trimming cut 0 bases from V and 2 bases from J; bases unmatched to any gene: 0. In nucleotides, the CDR3 is TGTGCCAGCAGCTTGGGGACTAGCGGGGGGCAAGAGACCCAGTACTTC. Translated, it gives CASSLGTSGGQETQYF.

The rearrangement uses TRBV4-2 and TRBJ2-3; 8 bases line up with TRBD2. Germline V gene data show CDR1 as LGHNA and CDR2 as YNFKEQ. CDR3 length: 18 amino acids. V was clipped by 1 base and J by 1 base; unmatched bases: 10. CDR3 region: CASSQGFSGEIRTDTQYF. In DNA form, the CDR3 reads TGTGCCAGCAGCCAAGGTTTTAGCGGGGAAATTCGCACAGATACGCAGTATTTT.

The chain combines TRBV7-2 with TRBJ1-1; unclear D gene. Trimming cost V 1 base and J 11 bases, with 26 bases left between them. CDR1 and CDR2 (germline): SGHTA, FQGNSA. The CDR3 sequence is 17 residues long. CDR3 sequence (DNA): TGTGCCAGCAGCTTAGTCATATCTACTTACTTGAAGTCCTACGCTTTCTTT. Its protein product is CASSLVISTYLKSYAFF.

This chain links TRBV24-1 with TRBJ2-5; the D gene is possibly TRBD1 (6 bases). The CDR3 has 14 residues. Germline V gene lookup returns CDR1 KGHDR and CDR2 SFDVKD. V lost 6 bases to trimming and J lost 2 bases, with 12 bases between them. The DNA for the CDR3 is TGTGCCACCAGTCAGGCAGGGGTACAAGAGACCCAGTACTTC. Its protein product is CATSQAGVQETQYF.

The gene calls are TRBV28 and TRBJ1-5, with 9 bases matching TRBD1. This CDR3 has 17 residues. V shed 5 bases, J shed 4 bases, and the junction held 12 bases outside the gene matches. The germline gives CDR1 MDHEN, CDR2 SYDVKM. In nucleotides, the CDR3 is TGTGCCAGCAGTCCCAACCGCGGACAGGGGCCTAATCAGCCCCAGCATTTT. Its protein product is CASSPNRGQGPNQPQHF. Full variable domain (rest looked up from reference TRBV28 and TRBJ1-5): DVKVTQSSRYLVKRTGEKVFLECVQDMDHENMFWYRQDPGLGLRLIYFSYDVKMKEKGDIPEGYSVSREKKERFSLILESASTNQTSMYLCASSPNRGQGPNQPQHFGDGTRLSIL.

This rearrangement joins TRBV19 to TRBJ1-2; 7 bases align to TRBD1. The CDR3 has 14 amino acids. The V gene end was trimmed by 6 bases and the J gene end by 1 base; junction bases not matched to a gene: 5. CDR1 is LNHDA, CDR2 SQIVND, per germline (reference sequence). The CDR3 reads CASSTTGVNYGYTF. The CDR3 coding sequence is TGTGCCAGTAGCACAACAGGGGTTAACTATGGCTACACCTTC. Together with reference TRBV19 and TRBJ1-2, the CDR3 gives the full variable domain: DGGITQSPKYLFRKEGQNVTLSCEQNLNHDAMYWYRQDPGQGLRLIYYSQIVNDFQKGDIAEGYSVSREKKESFPLTVTSAQKNPTAFYLCASSTTGVNYGYTFGSGTRLTVV.

This rearrangement joins TRBV10-3 to TRBJ2-5; 7 nucleotides line up with TRBD1. There are 13 residues in the CDR3. J gave up 4 bases and V 2 bases, and 1 base lay outside the gene matches. The germline CDR1 and CDR2 sequences are ENHRY and SYGVKD. The DNA for the CDR3 is TGTGCCATCAGTGAGACAGGGGCAGAGACCCAGTACTTC. Protein product: CAISETGAETQYF.

As to this clone: Distinct nucleotide sequences in the sample also encode this CDR3. This sequence joins TRBV29-1 and TRBJ1-2; 8 bases align to TRBD1. Germline values: CDR1 SQVTM, CDR2 ANQGSEA. V gave up 7 bases and J gave up 4 bases; unmatched junction bases: 2. CDR3 length equals 11 residues. This CDR3 is CSADRGYGYTF. DNA for the CDR3: TGCAGCGCCGACAGGGGCTATGGCTACACCTTC.